One sample yielded the 26 T cell receptor beta chains listed below, sequenced in a study of T cell responses to AZD1222 COVID-19 vaccine (dated by TCRdb to 2020 to 2022). Reading the label with the study, this specimen's time point is: about 28 days (+/-7) after the second vaccine dose. Read against the paper, the sample's treatment or condition label means: meningococcal conjugate vaccine given as trial control. Library preparation was by the immunoSEQ multiplex PCR assay. The clones in this table, taken by TCRdb from immuneACCESS, are in-frame only. Not every clone is retained; where verified, under half of the shortfall comes from an unresolved V gene, and the cause of the rest is unknown. The sample profile shows 200,000 to 250,000 clones; approximately 94% of them were found once. The ten biggest clones cover 1.7% of the sample. This specimen was peripheral blood, taken 28 days after the second dose of the MenACWY control vaccine. These TCRs come from an adult who received the MenACWY meningococcal vaccine as a control.

V usage is TRBV30 and J usage is TRBJ1-2; possible D gene TRBD1, 5 bases. Germline-derived CDR1 and CDR2 are GTSNPN and SVGIG (reference sequence). V was cut by 2 bases and J by 3 bases, with 19 bases left in between. The CDR3 length is 16 residues. The CDR3 spells CAWSLGQGPSYYGYTF. The CDR3 nucleotides read TGTGCCTGGAGTTTAGGGCAGGGTCCCTCCTACTATGGCTACACCTTC.

This clone was detected once. The chain has TRBV6-2 or TRBV6-3 and TRBJ1-5; 9 positions agree with TRBD1. This CDR3 comprises 18 residues. The J segment lost 3 bases and the V segment lost 5 bases, leaving 14 bases of the junction unmatched. Germline V gene sequence: CDR1 MNHEY, CDR2 SVGEGT. DNA of the CDR3: TGTGCCAGCAGTCATTTTACCGGGACAGGGCGTCCCAATCAGCCCCAGCATTTT. Protein sequence: CASSHFTGTGRPNQPQHF.

This rearrangement joins TRBV19 to TRBJ2-7; TRBD1 matches at 9 bases. The trim removed 4 bases at V and 0 bases at J, leaving 4 bases unmatched. Germline-derived CDR1 and CDR2 are LNHDA and SQIVND (reference sequence). This CDR3 contains 15 residues. For the CDR3, the DNA is TGTGCCAGTAGTACCCCGACAGGGGGCTCCTACGAGCAGTACTTC. The encoded protein is CASSTPTGGSYEQYF.

The V call is TRBV6-5, the J call TRBJ2-7; D is undetermined. The CDR3 is 15 amino acids. Trimming shortened V by 7 bases and J by 1 base, and 17 bases separated the two germline ends. Germline CDR1 reads MNHEY; CDR2 reads SVGAGI. In nucleotides, the CDR3 is TGTGCCAGCACCACGACCTCAAGCTTGTCCTACGAGCAGTACTTC. Encoded protein: CASTTTSSLSYEQYF.

The chain uses TRBV5-5 and TRBJ2-7; D call uncertain. Germline values: CDR1 SGHKS, CDR2 YYEKEE (reference sequence). V lost 2 bases, J lost 3 bases, and 6 bases lay in between. The CDR3 runs to 12 residues. As DNA, the CDR3 is TGTGCCAGCAGCTTTACTCTCTACGAGCAGTACTTC. Amino acids: CASSFTLYEQYF.

The chain is built from TRBV5-1 and TRBJ1-2; 9 bases map to TRBD1. Germline V gene lookup returns CDR1 SGHRS and CDR2 YFSETQ. The length of the CDR3 is 14 residues. The V gene end was trimmed by 0 bases and the J gene end by 7 bases; junction bases not matched to a gene: 4. The CDR3 here is CASSLGGQGSGYTF. Written as DNA, the CDR3 is TGCGCCAGCAGCTTGGGGGGACAGGGTAGTGGCTACACCTTC.

V gene TRBV9 combines with J gene TRBJ2-3; 9 nucleotides agree with TRBD2. Germline values: CDR1 SGDLS, CDR2 YYNGEE. V shed 4 bases and J 5 bases; nucleotides not matched to a gene: 11. The CDR3 runs 16 residues. This CDR3 reads CASSPQVSGRIDTQYF. The DNA for the CDR3 is TGTGCCAGCAGCCCGCAAGTTAGCGGGAGAATAGATACGCAGTATTTT.

This clone came up once. The chain has TRBV5-8 and TRBJ1-5, with D possibly being TRBD1 (6 bases). This CDR3 is 15 amino acids long. V dropped 4 bases and J dropped 0 bases, with 11 bases sitting between them. Germline CDR1 reads SGHTS; CDR2 reads YDEGEE. CDR3 region: CASSRDTYSNQPQHF. The CDR3, as DNA: TGTGCCAGCAGCCGGGACACCTATAGCAATCAGCCCCAGCATTTT.

This chain joins TRBV19 and TRBJ1-6; no definite D call. Trimming removed 7 bases from V and 7 bases from J, with 8 bases in between. Germline V gene sequence: CDR1 LNHDA, CDR2 SQIVND (reference sequence). This CDR3 spans 12 amino acids. DNA of the CDR3: TGTGCCAGTACCGCACAGAATTCACCCCTCCACTTT. This gives the protein CASTAQNSPLHF.

CDR3 in amino acids: CAISEGEGGGYTF. The CDR3 DNA reads as TGTGCCATCAGTGAGGGGGAAGGCGGTGGCTACACCTTC. V and J are TRBV10-3 and TRBJ1-2; unclear D gene. V was trimmed by 2 bases and J by 7 bases, leaving 11 bases between them. CDR1 is ENHRY and CDR2 is SYGVKD in the germline V gene. The CDR3 covers 13 residues.

The V gene is TRBV19, the J gene TRBJ1-2, with TRBD1 matching over 11 bases. The CDR3 sequence is 15 residues long. The trim removed 3 bases at V and 2 bases at J, leaving 2 bases unmatched. CDR1 LNHDA and CDR2 SQIVND come from the germline V gene (reference sequence). Here the CDR3 reads CASSMRDRGNYGYTF. As DNA, the CDR3 is TGTGCCAGTAGTATGCGGGACAGGGGGAACTATGGCTACACCTTC. The whole variable domain, filled in from reference TRBV19 and TRBJ1-2, reads DGGITQSPKYLFRKEGQNVTLSCEQNLNHDAMYWYRQDPGQGLRLIYYSQIVNDFQKGDIAEGYSVSREKKESFPLTVTSAQKNPTAFYLCASSMRDRGNYGYTFGSGTRLTVV.

V is TRBV6-6 and J is TRBJ1-1; no definite D call. CDR3 size: 11 residues. The germline V gene encodes CDR1 MNHNY and CDR2 SVGAGI (reference sequence). V shed 7 bases and J shed 4 bases, with 7 bases lying between them. The CDR3 here is CASTWGTEAFF. CDR3 nucleotides: TGTGCCAGCACCTGGGGCACTGAAGCTTTCTTT.

The chain combines TRBV28 with TRBJ2-7; D is perhaps TRBD2 (5 bases). Germline CDR1 and CDR2: MDHEN and SYDVKM. This CDR3 contains 16 residues. Trimming removed 3 bases at V and 0 bases at J, with 15 bases between. The CDR3, as DNA: TGTGCCAGCAGTTTGTCTAGCCTGGGGAGCTCCTACGAGCAGTACTTC. Protein product: CASSLSSLGSSYEQYF.

The V call is TRBV13, the J call TRBJ2-7; TRBD2 might be the D (5 bases). The CDR3 is 12 amino acids. Germline CDR1 reads PRHDT; CDR2 reads FYEKMQ (reference sequence). Trimming cost V 6 bases and J 1 base, with 7 bases left between them. CDR3 coding DNA: TGTGCCAGCAGGGGAGAGTCCTACGAGCAGTACTTC. Translation gives CASRGESYEQYF.

V gene TRBV19 combines with J gene TRBJ1-4; D ambiguous. V lost 5 bases to trimming and J lost 2 bases, with 12 bases between them. The CDR3 consists of 15 residues. Germline CDR1 is LNHDA and CDR2 is SQIVND (reference sequence). The CDR3 nucleotides read TGTGCCAGTAGTCCTCTTACAGAGACTAATGAAAAACTGTTTTTT. The encoded protein is CASSPLTETNEKLFF.

The rearrangement uses TRBV6-5 and TRBJ2-1, with D perhaps TRBD1 (6 bases). Per the germline V gene, CDR1 is MNHEY and CDR2 is SVGAGI. The CDR3 has 13 residues. With 0 bases removed from V and 7 bases from J, the gap between germline ends came to 7 bases. The CDR3 here is CASSYSGTNEQFF. CDR3 DNA sequence: TGTGCCAGCAGTTACTCGGGGACAAATGAGCAGTTCTTC.

This chain joins TRBV30 and TRBJ1-2; possibly TRBD1 for D (5 bases). CDR1 is GTSNPN, CDR2 SVGIG, per germline (reference sequence). The CDR3 spans 13 residues. Deletions cut 6 bases from V and 7 bases from J, with 18 bases between. The CDR3 nucleotides are TGTGCCTGCATACGTCAGGGTATCGGTGGCTACACCTTC. As protein: CACIRQGIGGYTF.

The rearrangement links TRBV27 to TRBJ2-5; D might be TRBD2 (7 bases). V lost 0 bases to trimming and J lost 5 bases, with 16 bases between them. Germline values: CDR1 MNHEY, CDR2 SMNVEV (reference sequence). The CDR3 contains 16 residues. The CDR3 here is CASSLSGGAAWETQYF. In DNA, the CDR3 is TGTGCCAGCAGTTTATCGGGGGGGGCAGCTTGGGAGACCCAGTACTTC.

This clone was detected only once. The chain is built from TRBV4-3 and TRBJ2-2, with 9 bases aligning to TRBD2. Trimming at V came to 0 bases and at J to 4 bases, leaving 6 bases not matched to a gene. Germline values: CDR1 LGHNA, CDR2 YSLEER. This CDR3 is built from 17 residues. This chain's CDR3 is CASSQDTSGGTTGELFF. The CDR3 nucleotides read TGCGCCAGCAGCCAAGATACCAGCGGGGGGACCACCGGGGAGCTGTTTTTT.

This chain uses TRBV19 with TRBJ1-1; weak D call: TRBD1 (5 bases). The CDR3 contains 13 residues. Germline V gene sequence: CDR1 LNHDA, CDR2 SQIVND (reference sequence). V lost 5 bases to trimming and J lost 0 bases, with 7 bases between them. Here the CDR3 reads CASSEGVNTEAFF. CDR3 DNA: TGTGCCAGTAGTGAAGGGGTGAACACTGAAGCTTTCTTT.

This chain uses TRBV6-2 or TRBV6-3 with TRBJ1-2; D is uncertain. CDR1 is MNHEY, CDR2 SVGEGT, per germline. CDR3 size: 13 residues. Deletions cut 2 bases from V and 7 bases from J, with 11 bases between. The CDR3 loop is CASSYAGWSGYTF. DNA of the CDR3: TGTGCCAGCAGTTACGCAGGTTGGTCTGGCTACACCTTC.

V and J are TRBV28 and TRBJ1-1, with D perhaps matching TRBD1 (6 bases). The CDR3 totals 14 residues. The germline CDR1 and CDR2 sequences are MDHEN and SYDVKM. V was shortened by 3 bases and J by 7 bases, with 15 bases between the two germline ends. CDR3 region: CASSLVQGRGEAFF. The CDR3 DNA is TGTGCCAGCAGTTTGGTGCAGGGCAGGGGTGAAGCTTTCTTT.

This clone has just one count. This chain links TRBV14 with TRBJ1-1; weak D call: TRBD1 (5 bases). Trimming stripped 3 bases from V and 1 base from J, with 9 bases between. The germline CDR1 and CDR2 sequences are SGHDN and FVKESK. The CDR3 is made up of 14 amino acids. CDR3 sequence reads: CASSHSRANTEAFF. In nucleotides, the CDR3 is TGTGCCAGCAGCCATAGCAGGGCGAACACTGAAGCTTTCTTT.

The chain uses TRBV4-2 and TRBJ2-2, with D possibly called TRBD1 or TRBD2 (5 bases each). CDR3 length: 18 residues. The germline CDR1 and CDR2 sequences are LGHNA and YNFKEQ. Trimming shortened V by 4 bases and J by 2 bases, and 20 bases separated the two germline ends. The CDR3 protein is CASSPQMGRTNNTGELFF. CDR3 DNA sequence: TGTGCCAGCAGCCCCCAAATGGGACGGACAAATAACACCGGGGAGCTGTTTTTT.

The chain has TRBV7-8 and TRBJ2-7; possibly TRBD1 for D (6 bases). V was pared by 1 base and J by 2 bases, with 12 bases between. The CDR3 sequence is 15 residues long. Per germline, CDR1 SGHVS and CDR2 FQNEAQ. The CDR3 reads CASSLGGTLTYEQYF. CDR3 in DNA: TGTGCCAGCAGCTTAGGAGGGACACTTACCTACGAGCAGTACTTC.

The rearrangement joins TRBV13 to TRBJ2-2; D is possibly TRBD2 (5 bases). The ends were cut back, 5 bases at V and 1 base at J, with 20 bases in the middle. The CDR3 has 18 residues. Germline lookup yields CDR1 PRHDT and CDR2 FYEKMQ (reference sequence). The CDR3 DNA reads as TGTGCCAGCAGCAGCCCTAGGCTAGCAGTGGTGAACACCGGGGAGCTGTTTTTT. The encoded protein is CASSSPRLAVVNTGELFF.